The clone carrying this T cell receptor beta chain has only a few counts. The data were obtained in a study of tissue T cells after allogeneic stem cell transplantation. V was pared by 6 bases and J by 2 bases, with 6 bases of the junction left unmatched. The CDR3 covers 14 residues. The germline CDR1 and CDR2 sequences are SNHLY and FYNNEI. Measured with immunoSEQ multiplex PCR; TCRdb has only the in-frame clones, and not every one. The data hold around 5,000 clones, with about 70% observed a single time. J is TRBJ2-7 and V is TRBV2; 8 bases are shared with TRBD2. Sequences were derived from tissue from the colon, sampled at autopsy. The source of this sequence is a female donor over 55 with lung cancer. The CDR3 nucleotides are TGTGCCAGCAGCTACAATAGCGGGACCTACGAGCAGTACTTC. This codes for CASSYNSGTYEQYF.